The 21 T cell receptor beta chains presented below share a single source sample, sequenced in a study of blood T cell repertoires in COVID-19. Assay used: immunoSEQ multiplex PCR; TCRdb lists only in-frame clones, some missing. Here the sample spans about 120,000 clones, 70% to 85% being singletons. The sample was peripheral blood. The source of these receptors is a man aged 65 to 79 with active or convalescent COVID-19.

This chain uses TRBV5-1 with TRBJ2-2; tentatively, D is TRBD2 (5 bases). The CDR3 has 14 amino acids. V was pared by 5 bases and J by 3 bases, with 11 bases between. CDR1 SGHRS and CDR2 YFSETQ come from the germline V gene. CDR3 protein: CASRWRADTGELFF. CDR3 DNA sequence: TGCGCCAGCAGATGGCGGGCTGACACCGGGGAGCTGTTTTTT.

This rearrangement joins TRBV11-3 to TRBJ2-7, with TRBD2 identical over 9 bases. Germline values: CDR1 SGHNT, CDR2 YENEEA. The CDR3 has 14 residues. After removal of 5 bases from V and 4 bases from J, the junction contained 6 bases not matched to a gene. The CDR3 nucleotides are TGTGCCAGCAGCAAGGCGGGAGGGGGGTACGAGCAGTACTTC. Amino acids: CASSKAGGGYEQYF.

The rearrangement joins TRBV28 to TRBJ1-2; D uncertain. Germline V gene data show CDR1 as MDHEN and CDR2 as SYDVKM. V was clipped by 4 bases and J by 4 bases, with 7 bases between them. CDR3 size: 12 residues. As DNA, the CDR3 is TGTGCCAGCAGTTCCGGGTCCTATGGCTACACCTTC. This codes for CASSSGSYGYTF.

This sequence joins TRBV4-2 and TRBJ2-5, with D possibly TRBD2 on 5 matching bases. The CDR3 runs to 13 residues. V lost 0 bases, J lost 7 bases, and 9 bases lay in between. Germline CDR1 reads LGHNA; CDR2 reads YNFKEQ. Written as DNA, the CDR3 is TGTGCCAGCAGCCAAGAAGGAGGTGCGACCCAGTACTTC. It translates to CASSQEGGATQYF.

The CDR3 DNA follows: TGTGCCAGCAGCTTAGCCGAAGGGGTTACTGAAGCTTTCTTT. Translated: CASSLAEGVTEAFF. V is TRBV11-3 and J is TRBJ1-1; D possibly corresponds to TRBD1 (5 bases). This CDR3 has 14 residues. Trimming pared 1 base from V and 5 bases from J, leaving 11 bases between. In germline, CDR1 is SGHNT, CDR2 YENEEA.

V and J are TRBV19 and TRBJ2-2, with TRBD2 matching over 7 bases. The V and J ends lost 7 bases and 5 bases, in that order; junction bases with no gene match: 13. The CDR3 contains 16 residues. Germline lookup yields CDR1 LNHDA and CDR2 SQIVND (reference sequence). The chain's CDR3 is CASTQAAGVGTGELFF. The CDR3, as DNA: TGTGCCAGTACCCAGGCGGCGGGAGTCGGGACCGGGGAGCTGTTTTTT.

The gene calls are TRBV7-9 and TRBJ2-3; 7 nucleotides agree with TRBD1. V dropped 5 bases and J dropped 2; count of bases not matched to a gene: 7. CDR3 length equals 15 residues. The germline CDR1 and CDR2 sequences are SEHNR and FQNEAQ (reference sequence). CDR3 residues: CASSGRDSSTDTQYF. DNA of the CDR3: TGTGCCAGCAGCGGCAGGGACAGTTCCACAGATACGCAGTATTTT.

This sequence joins TRBV5-4 and TRBJ1-2; 9 bases fit TRBD1. The CDR3 runs to 14 residues. J lost 8 bases, V lost 0 bases, and 5 bases had no gene match. Germline V gene lookup returns CDR1 SGHNT and CDR2 YYREEE (reference sequence). CDR3 region: CASSLVQGARGYTF. The DNA of the CDR3 is TGTGCCAGCAGCTTGGTACAGGGGGCGCGGGGCTACACCTTC.

This chain uses TRBV30 with TRBJ2-7, with 11 bases matching TRBD1. V lost 8 bases to trimming and J lost 2 bases; unmatched junction nucleotides: 5. The CDR3 contains 13 residues. Germline CDR1 GTSNPN, CDR2 SVGIG (reference sequence). The CDR3 reads CASGQGAAYEQYF. In DNA form, the CDR3 reads TGTGCCAGCGGACAGGGGGCAGCCTACGAGCAGTACTTC.

This chain uses TRBV5-8 with TRBJ2-7; TRBD1 aligns across 7 bases. Germline CDR1 is SGHTS and CDR2 is YDEGEE. Trimming cost V 4 bases and J 3 bases; bases outside gene matches: 4. The CDR3 loop spans 13 amino acids. The CDR3 DNA follows: TGTGCCAGCAGCCTGGACAGGAACTACGAGCAGTACTTC. It is translated as CASSLDRNYEQYF.

The V gene is TRBV11-2, the J gene TRBJ1-1; D unclear. The CDR3 runs 14 residues. The V gene's germline CDR1 is SGHAT and CDR2 FQNNGV. V was clipped by 5 bases and J by 6 bases, with 16 bases between them. The CDR3 spells CASSKPAGLPEAFF. DNA of the CDR3: TGTGCCAGCAGCAAACCGGCGGGTCTTCCTGAAGCTTTCTTT.

The chain links TRBV6-5 to TRBJ2-1; TRBD1 might be the D (5 bases). Germline V gives CDR1 MNHEY, CDR2 SVGAGI. This CDR3 comprises 13 residues. The V and J ends lost 10 bases and 4 bases respectively, with 14 bases between them. The CDR3 DNA is TGTGCCAACTCTCAGGACACTTACAATGAGCAGTTCTTC. Protein sequence: CANSQDTYNEQFF.

This clone was seen a handful of times. The chain joins TRBV4-2 to TRBJ2-7, with 8 bases lining up with TRBD2. V lost 0 bases, J lost 0 bases, and 7 bases stayed unmatched. CDR3 length equals 17 residues. Germline CDR1 is LGHNA and CDR2 is YNFKEQ. The CDR3 nucleotides are TGTGCCAGCAGCCAAGATTTTGCTAGCGGGTACTCCTACGAGCAGTACTTC. Translation gives CASSQDFASGYSYEQYF.

This chain links TRBV19 with TRBJ2-4; 10 bases match TRBD1. Trimming took 9 bases from V and 0 from J; bases not matched to a gene: 17. The germline V gene has CDR1 LNHDA and CDR2 SQIVND (reference sequence). CDR3 length: 19 residues. CDR3 protein: CARRGTWTGGLIAKNIQYF. CDR3 coding DNA: TGTGCCAGAAGAGGAACGTGGACAGGGGGACTCATAGCCAAAAACATTCAGTACTTC.

CDR3 amino acids: CASLQGSYNSPLHF. CDR3 nucleotide sequence: TGTGCCAGTCTACAGGGCTCCTATAATTCACCCCTCCACTTT. The chain has TRBV28 and TRBJ1-6; D perhaps matches TRBD1 (6 bases). The CDR3 is 14 residues long. The ends were cut back, 9 bases at V and 0 bases at J, with 9 bases in the middle. The V gene's germline CDR1 is MDHEN and CDR2 SYDVKM. Looking up the rest from reference TRBV28 and TRBJ1-6 gives the full variable domain: DVKVTQSSRYLVKRTGEKVFLECVQDMDHENMFWYRQDPGLGLRLIYFSYDVKMKEKGDIPEGYSVSREKKERFSLILESASTNQTSMYLCASLQGSYNSPLHFGNGTRLTVT.

The chain employs TRBV6-6 and TRBJ1-6, with TRBD1 as a possible D gene (6 bases). CDR1 is MNHNY, CDR2 SVGAGI, per germline (reference sequence). The V end lost 4 bases, the J end lost 6 bases, and 16 bases lay between the germline ends. The CDR3 loop spans 16 amino acids. In DNA form, the CDR3 reads TGTGCCAGCAGTTTACCCATCACAGGGAGTAATTCACCCCTCCACTTT. Translation gives CASSLPITGSNSPLHF.

This clone appeared a single time. The chain is built from TRBV7-6 and TRBJ2-3; 11 nucleotides agree with TRBD1. The CDR3 contains 18 residues. Germline CDR1 reads SGHVS; CDR2 reads FNYEAQ. The V gene end was trimmed by 5 bases and the J gene end by 3 bases; junction bases not matched to a gene: 13. CDR3 amino acids: CASSPRTGGGGGTDTQYF. The CDR3 coding sequence is TGTGCCAGCAGCCCTCGGACAGGGGGCGGCGGTGGAACAGATACGCAGTATTTT.

V is TRBV24-1 and J is TRBJ2-2; D is possibly TRBD1 (5 bases). The CDR3 totals 18 residues. V was shortened by 1 base and J by 2 bases, with 16 bases between the two germline ends. Germline V lookup: CDR1 KGHDR, CDR2 SFDVKD. The CDR3 region is CATSDFGAGRTNTGELFF. The CDR3 DNA sequence: TGTGCCACCAGTGATTTCGGAGCAGGGCGAACCAACACCGGGGAGCTGTTTTTT.

The rearrangement joins TRBV2 to TRBJ1-6; D might be TRBD1 (5 bases). The CDR3 extends over 16 amino acids. CDR1 SNHLY and CDR2 FYNNEI come from the germline V gene. Trimming left V 6 bases short and J 3 bases short, with 15 bases between. CDR3 bases: TGTGCCAGCAGCGGTTGGGGCGGAGTCTATAATTCACCCCTCCACTTT. Translated, it gives CASSGWGGVYNSPLHF.

This clone has just one count. The V call is TRBV4-1, the J call TRBJ2-2; possibly TRBD1 for D (6 bases). The ends were cut back, 0 bases at V and 7 bases at J, with 12 bases in the middle. In germline, CDR1 is MGHRA, CDR2 YSYEKL. This CDR3 is 15 amino acids long. The CDR3 loop reads CASSQEATGGGELFF. The CDR3 nucleotides are TGCGCCAGCAGCCAAGAGGCGACAGGCGGCGGGGAGCTGTTTTTT.

CDR3 amino acids: CASRLAVGNEQFF. Here the CDR3 DNA reads TGCGCCAGCAGACTAGCGGTTGGCAATGAGCAGTTCTTC. The chain has TRBV5-1 and TRBJ2-1; 8 bases map to TRBD2. This CDR3 comprises 13 residues. Germline CDR1 reads SGHRS; CDR2 reads YFSETQ. Germline trimming cut 5 bases from V and 6 bases from J; bases unmatched to any gene: 4.